This TCR beta chain was recorded in a study of blood T cell repertoires in COVID-19 (dated by TCRdb to 2018 to 2020). Context from the whole study: Samples from collaborators originated in the United States, Italy and Spain and spanned both the acute and convalescent phases of COVID-19. Subjects who had been exposed to COVID-19, were actively infected with it, or had recovered from it provided the deeply sampled blood TCRbeta repertoires that made up the dataset. Samples were obtained from the ongoing ImmuneRACE study (first 160 participants) and from some 1,300 subjects provided by 6 global collaborators. The material from the prospective study consisted of cDNA or gDNA derived from T cells, B-cell-depleted T cells, or PBMCs. HLA class I and class II types, where available, came from metadata supplied by the sample provider rather than from assay-based typing. A de-identified subject ID, COVID-19 status, age in years and sex were almost always included in the sample metadata. The repertoires were released in a freely available public database meant as a resource for research on the immune response to SARS-CoV-2.

Reading the germline V gene (reference sequence) gives CDR1 GTSNPN and CDR2 SVGIG. Including cysteine and phenylalanine, the CDR3 has 13 amino acids. Kept here is only the CDR3 DNA, which spans 39 bases and is read in frame from base 1. Clipping removes 5 bases from V and 3 bases from J, with 4 as the unmatched junction base count. A few counts support this clone. What this receptor recognizes is not known. Nothing much larger sits one base from this clone, and base qualities are not available. The immunoSEQ Assay, a bias-controlled multiplex PCR, was used to amplify TCRbeta CDR3 regions from genomic DNA. The paper's data handling went like this. Within the assay, amplification of reference gene primers was used to estimate how many nucleated cells each sample contained. Sequence reads were collapsed and filtered to measure the absolute abundance of every unique TCRbeta CDR3 rearrangement. For each sample, productive Simpson clonality was calculated as the square root of Simpson's diversity index over productive rearrangements. Drawn from immuneACCESS, this table holds only the in-frame rearrangements with V and J called that TCRdb kept. Clones are partly lost; checked studies trace under half to an unresolved V gene and leave the rest unexplained. V, J and clone size were drawn from that table, and D and trimming were deduced from the DNA. Recorded for this sample are fewer than 150,000 clones; roughly nine tenths of them occurred a single time. The ten largest clones add up to roughly 8% of the sample.

Another Seattle source contributed samples from volunteer blood donors who had recovered from COVID-19. Each collaborating institution followed its own protocols to collect whole blood in K2EDTA tubes. Collaborator samples were shipped for TCRbeta analysis as frozen whole blood, isolated PBMCs, or DNA extracted from either sample type. Paper-wide results and their limitations: How much clinical and demographic metadata was included differed by source and by participant, and the metadata was provided uncurated.

The rearranged segments are TRBV30 and TRBJ2-1, with 7 middle bases fitting TRBD2. Sequenced: peripheral blood. The source of this sequence is a man aged 70 or older who had recovered from COVID-19. Read as DNA, the sequence is TGTGCCTGGGGGAGGACTAGCTACAATGAGCAGTTCTTC. This encodes CAWGRTSYNEQFF.